This T cell receptor (beta chain) was retrieved from a study of T cell responses to AZD1222 COVID-19 vaccine. Trimming removed 2 bases from V and 1 base from J, with 8 bases in between. CDR1 and CDR2 (germline): LNHDA, SQIVND (reference sequence). There are 14 residues in the CDR3. Regarding the study as a whole: White British people made up most donors, females outnumbered males, and clonal diversity was possibly underestimated.

Of note for this clone: Its antigen is not identified.

Clones were sequenced by immunoSEQ multiplex PCR, and TCRdb holds only the in-frame ones, with some missing. This table holds some 90,000 clones, roughly 84% found once. The sample here was peripheral blood, taken on day 0 of AZD1222 vaccination. The J gene is TRBJ1-1, the V gene TRBV19; D is undetermined. The clonotype comes from an adult in good health. The chain's CDR3 is CASSISSANTEAFF. The CDR3 region has the DNA TGTGCCAGTAGTATATCATCAGCGAACACTGAAGCTTTCTTT.